The 2 T cell receptor beta chains in this list originate from one sample, sequenced in a study of human T cells and chemical hapten exposure. TCRdb re-analysed the RACE reads in MiXCR, keeping a single row per CDR3 protein. The data contain about 80,000 distinct CDR3 sequences, 11% of them singletons. Sample time point: patch test 2, 6 weeks after DPC sensitization. Treatment indicated: therapeutic diphenylcyclopropenone sensitization with weekly scalp DPC. This specimen was whole blood, taken in connection with sensitization to the hapten diphenylcyclopropenone (DPC). These receptor sequences come from a man in his late teens or twenties with alopecia areata. Some clones in this sample may be carry-over from other donors' samples.

This clonotype was detected only a few times. The genes are TRBV28 and TRBJ2-5, with unresolved D. Germline CDR1 is MDHEN and CDR2 is SYDVKM. Trimming pared 3 bases from V and 5 bases from J, leaving 16 bases between. This CDR3 is built from 15 residues. CDR3 DNA sequence: TGTGCCAGCAGTTTGACGGACGGGCAGGCCGAGACCCAGTACTTC. Its protein product is CASSLTDGQAETQYF. The full variable domain, with the rest looked up from reference TRBV28 and TRBJ2-5, is DVKVTQSSRYLVKRTGEKVFLECVQDMDHENMFWYRQDPGLGLRLIYFSYDVKMKEKGDIPEGYSVSREKKERFSLILESASTNQTSMYLCASSLTDGQAETQYFGPGTRLLVL.

This clonotype was seen ten or more times. The chain couples TRBV29-1 to TRBJ2-5, with D tentatively TRBD1 (7 bases). V lost 5 bases, J lost 2 bases, and 15 bases lay in between. The CDR3 runs 14 residues. Germline CDR1 SQVTM, CDR2 ANQGSEA. CDR3 in amino acids: CSVNRGRGQETQYF. The CDR3 DNA follows: TGCAGCGTTAACAGGGGTCGGGGGCAAGAGACCCAGTACTTC. Full variable domain (outside the CDR3, taken from reference TRBV29-1 and TRBJ2-5): SAVISQKPSRDICQRGTSLTIQCQVDSQVTMMFWYRQQPGQSLTLIATANQGSEATYESGFVIDKFPISRPNLTFSTLTVSNMSPEDSSIYLCSVNRGRGQETQYFGPGTRLLVL.